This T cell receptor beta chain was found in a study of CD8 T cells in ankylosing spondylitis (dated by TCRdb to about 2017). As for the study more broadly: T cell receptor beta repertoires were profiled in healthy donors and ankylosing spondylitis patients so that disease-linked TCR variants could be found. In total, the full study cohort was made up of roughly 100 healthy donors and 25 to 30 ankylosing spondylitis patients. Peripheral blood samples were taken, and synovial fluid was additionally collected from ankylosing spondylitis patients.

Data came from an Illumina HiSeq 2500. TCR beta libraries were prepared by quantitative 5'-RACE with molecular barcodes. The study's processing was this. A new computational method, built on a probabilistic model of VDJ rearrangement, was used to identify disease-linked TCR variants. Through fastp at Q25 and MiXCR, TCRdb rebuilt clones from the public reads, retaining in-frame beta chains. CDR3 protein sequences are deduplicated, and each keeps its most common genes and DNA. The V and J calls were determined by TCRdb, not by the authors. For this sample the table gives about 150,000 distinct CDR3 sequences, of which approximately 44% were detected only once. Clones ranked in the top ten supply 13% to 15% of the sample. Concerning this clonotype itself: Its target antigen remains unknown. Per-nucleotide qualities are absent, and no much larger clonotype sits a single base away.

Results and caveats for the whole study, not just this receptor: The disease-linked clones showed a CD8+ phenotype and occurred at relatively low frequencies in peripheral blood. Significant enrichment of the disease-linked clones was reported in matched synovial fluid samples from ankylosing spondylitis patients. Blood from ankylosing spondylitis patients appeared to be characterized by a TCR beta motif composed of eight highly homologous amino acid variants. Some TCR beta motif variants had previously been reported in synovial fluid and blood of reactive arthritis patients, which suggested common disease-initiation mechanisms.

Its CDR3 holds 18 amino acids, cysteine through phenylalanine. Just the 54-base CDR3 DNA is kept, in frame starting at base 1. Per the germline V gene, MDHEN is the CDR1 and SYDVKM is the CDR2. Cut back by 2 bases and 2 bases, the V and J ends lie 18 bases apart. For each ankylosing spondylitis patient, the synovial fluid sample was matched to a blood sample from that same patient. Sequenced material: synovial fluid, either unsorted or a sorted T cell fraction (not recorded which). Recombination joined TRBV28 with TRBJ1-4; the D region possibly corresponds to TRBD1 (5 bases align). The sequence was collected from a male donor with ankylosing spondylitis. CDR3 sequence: CASSLHLDSWGTNEKLFF. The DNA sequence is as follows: TGTGCCAGCAGTTTACACCTCGACAGTTGGGGGACTAATGAAAAACTGTTTTTT.